This T cell receptor beta chain was sequenced for a study of cytomegalovirus exposure and HLA in healthy donors. Looking at the study overall: Tens of millions of unique TCRs, all from HLA-typed donors, were included in an early release of the data. Most donors, about 77% of 398 genotyped, fell in the Caucasian-associated ancestry cluster.

The CDR3 loop spans 13 amino acids. Trimming took 4 bases from V and 4 from J, leaving 10 bases between them. The germline gives CDR1 SGHDN, CDR2 FVKESK. The PCR made use of 60 Vbeta and 13 Jbeta primers. Clones were read by immunoSEQ multiplex PCR, and TCRdb kept only the in-frame ones, dropping some. The table lists 100,000 to 150,000 clones, roughly 79% of them singletons. As for this clone: Its target is not known.

General observations from the study: According to reports, the classifier identified cytomegalovirus status with high specificity and sensitivity. In vitro data verified a few CMV-associated chains as specific for CMV antigens.

This receptor was taken from a woman aged 40 to 50 in good health and CMV-seronegative. Input material: PBMCs. The chain carries TRBV14 and TRBJ1-1; D is perhaps TRBD1 (5 bases). DNA for the CDR3: TGTGCCAGCAGCCTCGGGGGAGCCACTGAAGCTTTCTTT. Its protein product is CASSLGGATEAFF.